The present T cell receptor (beta chain) was sequenced within a study of blood T cell repertoires in COVID-19. Study-level background: The United States, Italy and Spain supplied acute and convalescent COVID-19 samples. From T cells, B-cell-depleted T cells, or PBMCs came the material, which was cDNA or gDNA.

Study processing details: Nucleated cell counts were estimated from reference gene primer amplification. The method was immunoSEQ multiplex PCR; TCRdb's version includes in-frame clones alone and lacks a portion of them. The V and J calls and clone size come from that table; D and trimming were worked out from the DNA. Here the sample spans around 150,000 clones, around 84% being singletons. V gave up 2 bases and J gave up 3 bases, with 9 bases separating them. The germline gives CDR1 SGDLS, CDR2 YYNGEE. The CDR3 totals 14 residues. The gene calls are TRBV9 and TRBJ2-1; tentative D call: TRBD2 (6 bases). This sequence was found in a human donor with acute or convalescent COVID-19. The donor label of this sample is uncertain. Source material: peripheral blood. CDR3 bases: TGTGCCAGCAGCGTCGGGGGTGGCTACAATGAGCAGTTCTTC. It yields the protein CASSVGGGYNEQFF.